Below, 10 T cell receptor beta chains from the same sample are listed, as sequenced in a study of T-cell reconstitution after alpha-beta-depleted transplantation in children. Preparation of the TCRbeta library was carried out with unique molecular identifiers. Each CDR3 protein is one row after TCRdb ran MiXCR on the PCR reads. The sample gives 750,000 to 950,000 distinct CDR3 sequences, 15% to 20% of which show up once; around 4.5% is in the top ten. The sequenced sample was PBMCs, mostly from graft donor cells, obtained 360 days after TCRalphabeta/CD19-depleted stem cell transplant. The origin of the receptors is a male patient under 18 who had a stem cell transplant for acute lymphoblastic leukemia, so the T cells may come from the graft donor.

This clonotype turned up a few times. V gene TRBV27 combines with J gene TRBJ2-1; no definite D call. Trimming took 5 bases from V and 10 from J, leaving 21 bases between them. This CDR3 is built from 15 residues. CDR1 and CDR2 from the germline V gene are MNHEY and SMNVEV (reference sequence). CDR3 loop: CASSPWKLPPREQFF. The DNA of the CDR3 is TGTGCCAGCAGTCCCTGGAAACTTCCCCCTCGAGAGCAGTTCTTC.

V usage is TRBV7-9 and J usage is TRBJ2-1; the D is unclear. This CDR3 comprises 14 residues. V was shortened by 1 base and J by 8 bases, with 12 bases between the two germline ends. In germline, CDR1 is SEHNR, CDR2 FQNEAQ (reference sequence). CDR3 residues: CASSLGIGNHEQFF. The CDR3 DNA reads TGTGCCAGCAGCTTAGGCATAGGCAATCATGAGCAGTTCTTC.

To note about this clonotype: A much larger clone sits a single nucleotide away, making a read error possible. V usage is TRBV5-1 and J usage is TRBJ2-5, with D perhaps being TRBD1 or TRBD2 (5 bases each). The V and J ends lost 2 bases and 1 base respectively, with 21 bases between them. The CDR3 is 18 amino acids. The V gene's germline CDR1 is SGHRS and CDR2 YFSETQ. This CDR3 reads CASSLMGLLTGTQETQYF. CDR3 DNA sequence: TGCGCCAGCAGCTTAATGGGCCTCCTGACTGGGACCCAAGAGACCCAGTACTTC.

The chain is built from TRBV12-3 or TRBV12-4 and TRBJ2-7; no definite D call. The CDR3 has 13 residues. V was cut by 6 bases and J by 3 bases, with 12 bases left in between. The CDR3 is CASSFTTVYEQYF. The CDR3 DNA sequence: TGTGCCAGCAGCTTTACAACGGTCTACGAGCAGTACTTC.

This clonotype showed up just a few times. This chain joins TRBV9 and TRBJ2-5, with TRBD2 identical over 13 bases. V shed 4 bases, J shed 2 bases, and the junction held 5 bases outside the gene matches. Germline assignment: CDR1 SGDLS and CDR2 YYNGEE. The CDR3 totals 16 residues. The CDR3, as DNA: TGTGCCAGCAGCCTGACTAGCGGGAGGTTACAAGAGACCCAGTACTTC. It translates to CASSLTSGRLQETQYF.

This clonotype was seen only a few times. The genes are TRBV29-1 and TRBJ2-7; D may be TRBD2 (5 bases). V shed 0 bases and J shed 7 bases, with 10 bases lying between them. The CDR3 spans 12 residues. Germline values: CDR1 SQVTM, CDR2 ANQGSEA. CDR3 nucleotide sequence: TGCAGCGTTGAAGATGATCGGGGAGAGCAGTACTTC. This translates into CSVEDDRGEQYF.

The chain carries TRBV20-1 and TRBJ1-3, with D unclear. Per germline, CDR1 DFQATT and CDR2 SNEGSKA (reference sequence). The germline V and J ends were trimmed by 7 bases and 5 bases, with 15 bases remaining between them. This CDR3 comprises 13 residues. The CDR3 DNA reads TGCAGTGTCCCTGGCGGTTTCCGAAACACCATATATTTT. Translated: CSVPGGFRNTIYF.

This clonotype was counted many times. The chain is built from TRBV5-1 and TRBJ2-7; TRBD2 might be the D (5 bases). CDR1 and CDR2 from the germline V gene are SGHRS and YFSETQ. This CDR3 spans 13 amino acids. V was cut by 4 bases and J by 0 bases, with 8 bases left in between. DNA for the CDR3: TGCGCCAGCAGCGGCCGGGACTCCTACGAGCAGTACTTC. This encodes CASSGRDSYEQYF.

This clonotype has only a few counts. The chain recombines TRBV10-3 with TRBJ1-4; unclear D gene. The CDR3 is 13 amino acids. CDR1 and CDR2 (germline): ENHRY, SYGVKD. V was clipped by 3 bases and J by 5 bases, with 7 bases between them. DNA for the CDR3: TGTGCCATCAGTGACTACTTAAATGAAAAACTGTTTTTT. Translation: CAISDYLNEKLFF.

The chain uses TRBV5-1 and TRBJ1-1; possible D gene TRBD1, 6 bases. The germline V and J ends were trimmed by 9 bases and 4 bases, with 16 bases remaining between them. CDR1 and CDR2 from the germline V gene are SGHRS and YFSETQ. The length of the CDR3 is 13 residues. The DNA of the CDR3 is TGCGCCACCTGGGAGGAGGGGGGCACTGAAGCTTTCTTT. It translates to CATWEEGGTEAFF.